Below, 20 T cell receptor beta chains from the same sample are listed, as sequenced in a study of CD8+CD57+ T cells in acquired aplastic anemia (dated by TCRdb to 2017 to 2018). The sequencer was an Illumina HiSeq 2000. Genomic DNA served as template for TCR beta VDJ combination and CDR3 sequence profiling. TCRdb trimmed the raw reads at Q25, called clones with MiXCR and kept productive beta chains. Rows are combined by CDR3 protein, so each entry shows the most common genes and DNA. The sample yields roughly 190,000 distinct CDR3 sequences; less than 70% were counted once. The ten top clones hold 16% of the sample. The sample consisted of sorted CD4+, CD8+, or CD8+CD57+ T cells (not recorded which) from PBMCs. The receptors shown here come from a human donor in good health, serving as a control.

V gene TRBV19 combines with J gene TRBJ1-2; D gene uncertain. Germline V gene data show CDR1 as LNHDA and CDR2 as SQIVND (reference sequence). Between the trimmed V and J ends, which lost 9 bases and 1 base, there was a span of 18 bases. This CDR3 is built from 15 residues. CDR3 bases: TGTGCCAGCAGCTTAACGGGCACAAATAACTATGGCTACACCTTC. This gives the protein CASSLTGTNNYGYTF.

The sample holds a few counts of this clonotype. The chain couples TRBV20-1 to TRBJ1-2; 7 nucleotides align to TRBD1. The germline V gene has CDR1 DFQATT and CDR2 SNEGSKA (reference sequence). The junction had 8 bases not matched to a gene; V was cut back by 5 bases and J by 2 bases. The CDR3 spans 14 residues. Written as DNA, the CDR3 is TGCAGTGCTCCCACCGGGACAGAAAACTATGGCTACACCTTC. Translating it yields CSAPTGTENYGYTF.

This clonotype was recorded many times. The chain has TRBV3-1 and TRBJ1-6; D ambiguous. The germline V gene encodes CDR1 LGHDT and CDR2 YNNKEL (reference sequence). The ends were cut back, 4 bases at V and 9 bases at J, with 13 bases in the middle. The CDR3 runs to 14 residues. The CDR3 here is CASSLSLPVSPLHF. The CDR3 nucleotides read TGTGCCAGCAGCCTGTCCTTACCCGTTTCACCCCTCCACTTT.

V usage is TRBV10-3 and J usage is TRBJ1-5; 9 nucleotides align to TRBD1. Germline assignment: CDR1 ENHRY and CDR2 SYGVKD. After removal of 6 bases from V and 11 bases from J, the junction contained 8 bases not matched to a gene. The CDR3 contains 13 residues. CDR3 coding DNA: TGTGCCATCAGGGGACAGGGAGGGGAGTCCCAGCATTTT. Translating gives CAIRGQGGESQHF.

The chain links TRBV24-1 to TRBJ2-1, with 12 bases fitting TRBD1. Trimming cost V 5 bases and J 9 bases; bases outside gene matches: 7. The CDR3 sequence is 15 residues long. CDR1 and CDR2 from the germline V gene are KGHDR and SFDVKD. In DNA form, the CDR3 reads TGTGCCACCAGTGTGAACGGGACAGGGGGCGGTGAGCAGTTCTTC. It codes for CATSVNGTGGGEQFF.

The CDR3 DNA sequence: TGCAGCGTTGAAACAGGGATGAACGAGCAGTACTTC. Translating it yields CSVETGMNEQYF. J is TRBJ2-7 and V is TRBV29-1, with D possibly TRBD1 on 6 matching bases. The V gene's germline CDR1 is SQVTM and CDR2 ANQGSEA. Trimming cost V 2 bases and J 5 bases, with 10 bases left between them. The CDR3 length is 12 residues.

This clonotype was counted only a few times. V gene TRBV5-4 combines with J gene TRBJ1-2; TRBD1 aligns across 7 bases. The CDR3 covers 12 residues. The V gene end was trimmed by 8 bases and the J gene end by 6 bases; junction bases not matched to a gene: 7. Per the germline V gene, CDR1 is SGHNT and CDR2 is YYREEE (reference sequence). CDR3 residues: CASAGQLDGYTF. The CDR3 region has the DNA TGTGCCAGTGCGGGACAGCTTGATGGCTACACCTTC. The full variable domain, in which reference TRBV5-4 and TRBJ1-2 provide the parts outside the CDR3, is ETGVTQSPTHLIKTRGQQVTLRCSSQSGHNTVSWYQQALGQGPQFIFQYYREEENGRGNFPPRFSGLQFPNYSSELNVNALELDDSALYLCASAGQLDGYTFGSGTRLTVV.

The chain combines TRBV5-4 with TRBJ2-5; D perhaps matches TRBD2 (6 bases). V lost 3 bases, J lost 1 base, and 10 bases lay in between. The CDR3 has 14 amino acids. Germline V CDR1 and CDR2: SGHNT, YYREEE (reference sequence). The CDR3 DNA is TGTGCCAGCAGCTCCCCGGGACTCCAAGAGACCCAGTACTTC. This translates into CASSSPGLQETQYF.

In its sample, this clonotype was seen many times. V and J are TRBV6-5 and TRBJ1-6, with D perhaps matching TRBD1 (5 bases). V was shortened by 3 bases and J by 7 bases, with 16 bases between the two germline ends. The CDR3 extends over 16 amino acids. CDR1 is MNHEY, CDR2 SVGAGI, per germline. The CDR3 loop reads CASSYWGPPGNSPLHF. In nucleotides, the CDR3 is TGTGCCAGCAGTTATTGGGGACCTCCTGGGAATTCACCCCTCCACTTT.

The rearrangement uses TRBV7-3 and TRBJ2-7; D may correspond to TRBD1 or TRBD2 (6 bases each). This CDR3 has 12 amino acids. Germline V gene sequence: CDR1 SGHTA, CDR2 FQGTGA. Trimming left V 7 bases short and J 5 bases short, with 12 bases between. CDR3 nucleotides: TGTGCCAGCAACCCGAGGGGGGACGAGCAGTACTTC. It is translated as CASNPRGDEQYF.

There are a few counts of this clonotype. V and J are TRBV7-9 and TRBJ1-3; the D is unclear. The V end lost 1 base, the J end lost 14 bases, and 15 bases lay between the germline ends. From germline, CDR1 is SEHNR and CDR2 FQNEAQ (reference sequence). The CDR3 totals 13 residues. CDR3 protein: CASSLDVETIVYF. The DNA of the CDR3 is TGTGCCAGCAGCTTAGACGTGGAAACTATCGTATATTTT.

In its sample, this clonotype was seen many times. V and J are TRBV28 and TRBJ1-6, with 9 bases that match TRBD1. The CDR3 totals 14 residues. J gave up 10 bases and V 6 bases, and 7 bases lay outside the gene matches. Germline CDR1 and CDR2: MDHEN and SYDVKM. This chain's CDR3 is CASRGTGGRSPLHF. CDR3 DNA sequence: TGTGCCAGCAGAGGAACAGGGGGCAGGTCACCCCTCCACTTT.

Turning to this clonotype: Just one base apart from a much larger clone, this may be a read error. CDR3 nucleotide sequence: TGTGCCAGCAGGGGAAGGGACGAGAATGAAAAACTGTTTTTT. It is translated as CASRGRDENEKLFF. V usage is TRBV9 and J usage is TRBJ1-4, with a possible D match to TRBD1 (5 bases). Germline V CDR1 and CDR2: SGDLS, YYNGEE. This CDR3 region has 14 residues. V was cut by 5 bases and J by 5 bases, with 13 bases left in between.

The CDR3 loop is CASSFWGTGVGPYNEQFF. DNA of the CDR3: TGTGCCAGCAGTTTCTGGGGAACAGGGGTCGGGCCTTACAATGAGCAGTTCTTC. The chain uses TRBV6-2 or TRBV6-3 and TRBJ2-1; 7 bases map to TRBD1. The J segment lost 4 bases and the V segment lost 4 bases, leaving 16 bases of the junction unmatched. This CDR3 comprises 18 residues. Germline CDR1 MNHEY, CDR2 SVGEGT.

The table lists this clonotype with many counts. This chain links TRBV11-2 with TRBJ1-6; 7 bases are a match to TRBD1. V shed 5 bases and J 5 bases; nucleotides not matched to a gene: 6. CDR1 is SGHAT and CDR2 is FQNNGV in the germline V gene. The CDR3 totals 15 residues. The CDR3 nucleotides read TGTGCCAGCAGCATCCAGGGGACAGATAATTCACCCCTCCACTTT. It yields the protein CASSIQGTDNSPLHF.

Here the CDR3 reads CASSTNNEQYF. The CDR3 bases are TGTGCCAGCAGCACCAACAACGAGCAGTACTTC. The chain is built from TRBV9 and TRBJ2-7; D unresolved. CDR1 is SGDLS, CDR2 YYNGEE, per germline. V gave up 4 bases and J gave up 5 bases, with 7 bases separating them. CDR3 length equals 11 residues.

This clonotype has at least ten counts. The rearrangement links TRBV9 to TRBJ2-3; 7 nucleotides align to TRBD1. The germline CDR1 and CDR2 sequences are SGDLS and YYNGEE. This CDR3 contains 14 residues. With V trimmed by 4 bases and J by 0 bases, 2 bases remained unmatched. The CDR3 DNA follows: TGTGCCAGCAGCACAGGGGTCAGCACAGATACGCAGTATTTT. Encoded protein: CASSTGVSTDTQYF.

There are many counts of this clonotype. The chain combines TRBV12-3 or TRBV12-4 with TRBJ2-7, with 9 nucleotides matching TRBD1. This CDR3 is built from 18 residues. J lost 5 bases, V lost 2 bases, and 16 bases had no gene match. The CDR3 region has the DNA TGTGCCAGCAGTTTAAGTTCCTTTACGGGACAGGGAAGAAACGAGCAGTACTTC. Its protein is CASSLSSFTGQGRNEQYF.

On this clonotype: Just one base apart from a much larger clone, this may be a read error. CDR3 in DNA: TGCGCCAGCAGCTTGTTGACAGGGCCGAGCACTGAAGCTTTCTTT. Its translation is CASSLLTGPSTEAFF. The chain combines TRBV5-1 with TRBJ1-1; 7 nucleotides agree with TRBD1. This CDR3 has 15 amino acids. Germline CDR1 reads SGHRS; CDR2 reads YFSETQ. The V gene end was trimmed by 1 base and the J gene end by 4 bases; junction bases not matched to a gene: 7.

This clonotype was seen many times. V gene TRBV9 combines with J gene TRBJ1-1, with D possibly matching TRBD1 (5 bases). The CDR3 has 15 residues. V lost 4 bases to trimming and J lost 4 bases, with 17 bases between them. Germline CDR1 SGDLS, CDR2 YYNGEE. CDR3 protein: CASSPRQIGSTEAFF. CDR3 coding DNA: TGTGCCAGCAGCCCCCGACAGATCGGTTCCACTGAAGCTTTCTTT.